One sample yielded the 14 T cell receptor beta chains listed below, sequenced in a study of shared clonotypes between healthy human individuals. Assay: immunoSEQ multiplex PCR; the TCRdb copy retains only in-frame clones and omits some. Altogether approximately 2,000,000 clones are present, 93% being singletons, with the ten largest covering more than 1.5%. It was CD45RO-negative cells, positively selected for CCR7, that made up naive CD8 cells, with terminally differentiated effector memory CD45RA+ cells excluded. Sequenced: naive CD8+ T cells from PBMCs. The receptors were gathered from a man younger than 35 in good health. Some clones in this sample may be carry-over from other donors' samples.

The rearrangement links TRBV27 to TRBJ2-3; D call uncertain. Germline assignment: CDR1 MNHEY and CDR2 SMNVEV (reference sequence). Deletions cut 3 bases from V and 2 bases from J, with 3 bases between. This CDR3 contains 12 residues. The CDR3 DNA is TGTGCCAGCAGTTTCCACACAGATACGCAGTATTTT. It encodes CASSFHTDTQYF.

The chain links TRBV27 to TRBJ2-7; the D gene is possibly TRBD2 (6 bases). V lost 4 bases and J 3 bases, leaving 19 bases between the germline ends. In germline, CDR1 is MNHEY, CDR2 SMNVEV (reference sequence). The CDR3 length is 16 residues. The CDR3 nucleotides are TGTGCCAGCAGTTCCTCCCGGGAGTTCAGCATCTACGAGCAGTACTTC. Encoded protein: CASSSSREFSIYEQYF.

This chain uses TRBV30 with TRBJ2-4; possible D gene TRBD2, 7 bases. CDR3 length: 15 amino acids. V lost 2 bases and J 7 bases, leaving 18 bases between the germline ends. Germline V gene lookup returns CDR1 GTSNPN and CDR2 SVGIG (reference sequence). CDR3 sequence (DNA): TGTGCCTGGAGTCTCAATTGGGGAGGGGGTAACATTCAGTACTTC. Protein: CAWSLNWGGGNIQYF. The full variable domain, rest sourced from reference TRBV30 and TRBJ2-4, is SQTIHQWPATLVQPVGSPLSLECTVEGTSNPNLYWYRQAAGRGLQLLFYSVGIGQISSEVPQNLSASRPQDRQFILSSKKLLLSDSGFYLCAWSLNWGGGNIQYFGAGTRLSVL.

J is TRBJ2-1 and V is TRBV14; the D gene is possibly TRBD2 (5 bases). V lost 5 bases and J 2 bases, leaving 13 bases between the germline ends. This CDR3 contains 15 residues. CDR1 is SGHDN, CDR2 FVKESK, per germline. The CDR3 DNA reads as TGTGCCAGCAGCGGACTGGTCCGAACCTACAATGAGCAGTTCTTC. This sequence encodes CASSGLVRTYNEQFF.

J is TRBJ1-3 and V is TRBV5-3; the D gene is possibly TRBD1 (6 bases). TRBV5-3 is assigned to the ORF class and has an uncertain function. V was pared by 2 bases and J by 4 bases, with 13 bases between. This CDR3 contains 15 residues. In nucleotides, the CDR3 is TGTGCCAGAAGCTTAATAGGGGGAATGGGAAACACCATATATTTT. This gives the protein CARSLIGGMGNTIYF.

This clone appeared a single time. J is TRBJ2-7 and V is TRBV11-2; the D is unclear. Germline V CDR1 and CDR2: SGHAT, FQNNGV. The V end was cut by 3 bases, the J end by 5 bases, with 14 bases between. This CDR3 comprises 14 residues. The CDR3 DNA reads TGTGCCAGCAGCTTTCAACGCGGTTATCACGAGCAGTACTTC. It translates to CASSFQRGYHEQYF.

The chain joins TRBV27 to TRBJ2-6, with a weak D call TRBD1 (5 bases). Between the trimmed V and J ends, which lost 5 bases and 0 bases, there was a span of 14 bases. Germline V lookup: CDR1 MNHEY, CDR2 SMNVEV (reference sequence). This CDR3 contains 17 residues. The CDR3: CASSPAAGNSGANVLTF. The CDR3 nucleotides read TGTGCCAGCAGTCCCGCCGCAGGGAACTCTGGGGCCAACGTCCTGACTTTC. Full variable domain (missing parts from reference TRBV27 and TRBJ2-6): EAQVTQNPRYLITVTGKKLTVTCSQNMNHEYMSWYRQDPGLGLRQIYYSMNVEVTDKGDVPEGYKVSRKEKRNFPLILESPSPNQTSLYFCASSPAAGNSGANVLTFGAGSRLTVL.

This clone was seen once. The chain employs TRBV19 and TRBJ2-5, with D possibly TRBD2 on 5 matching bases. Per the germline V gene, CDR1 is LNHDA and CDR2 is SQIVND (reference sequence). CDR3 size: 13 residues. Trimming pared 5 bases from V and 9 bases from J, leaving 16 bases between. The CDR3 DNA is TGTGCCAGTAGTGGGCGGAGGTTTGTTCCCCAGTACTTC. Protein sequence: CASSGRRFVPQYF.

This clone was detected once. V usage is TRBV5-5 and J usage is TRBJ2-7, with a weak D call TRBD2 (6 bases). In germline, CDR1 is SGHKS, CDR2 YYEKEE (reference sequence). Trimming took off 0 bases at V and 0 bases at J, with 13 bases between the two ends. The CDR3 is 16 residues long. The DNA of the CDR3 is TGTGCCAGCAGCTTGGGGACCACTAGCACCTCCTACGAGCAGTACTTC. It codes for CASSLGTTSTSYEQYF. Variable domain in full (rest from reference TRBV5-5 and TRBJ2-7): DAGVTQSPTHLIKTRGQQVTLRCSPISGHKSVSWYQQVLGQGPQFIFQYYEKEERGRGNFPDRFSARQFPNYSSELNVNALLLGDSALYLCASSLGTTSTSYEQYFGPGTRLTVT.

This clone was counted only a few times. The chain uses TRBV19 and TRBJ1-3; possible D gene TRBD1, 6 bases. CDR1 and CDR2 (germline): LNHDA, SQIVND (reference sequence). V was cut by 6 bases and J by 0 bases, with 15 bases left in between. The CDR3 covers 16 residues. CDR3 sequence reads: CASSPTRDNSGNTIYF. DNA of the CDR3: TGTGCCAGTAGCCCTACCAGGGACAACTCTGGAAACACCATATATTTT.

The chain couples TRBV5-1 to TRBJ2-7, with 9 bases aligning to TRBD2. V gave up 0 bases and J gave up 2 bases; unmatched junction bases: 9. The CDR3 has 17 amino acids. The V gene's germline CDR1 is SGHRS and CDR2 YFSETQ. The CDR3 loop is CASSLEILAGSAYEQYF. The CDR3 DNA sequence: TGCGCCAGCAGCTTGGAGATTCTAGCGGGATCAGCCTACGAGCAGTACTTC.

Regarding this clone: The sample carries other DNA sequences with the same CDR3. This chain uses TRBV9 with TRBJ2-7, with D hard to call. Germline V CDR1 and CDR2: SGDLS, YYNGEE. The length of the CDR3 is 13 residues. V shed 0 bases and J shed 0 bases, with 4 bases lying between them. The CDR3 reads CASSVGDSYEQYF. CDR3 DNA sequence: TGTGCCAGCAGCGTAGGGGACTCCTACGAGCAGTACTTC.

The V call is TRBV27, the J call TRBJ1-5; no definite D call. Germline V gives CDR1 MNHEY, CDR2 SMNVEV (reference sequence). Deletions cut 4 bases from V and 4 bases from J, with 14 bases between. The CDR3 runs to 15 residues. CDR3 residues: CASSWSNWSNQPQHF. The CDR3 DNA reads as TGTGCCAGCAGTTGGTCTAATTGGTCTAATCAGCCCCAGCATTTT.

Written as DNA, the CDR3 is TGCGCCAGCAGCCTTAACAGGGAAGACGAGCAGTACTTC. Amino acid sequence: CASSLNREDEQYF. The rearrangement uses TRBV23-1 and TRBJ2-7; D is possibly TRBD1 (6 bases). TRBV23-1 qualifies as an ORF whose function is uncertain. Trimming took 6 bases from V and 5 from J, leaving 14 bases between them. This CDR3 comprises 13 residues.